One sample yielded the 2 T cell receptor beta chains listed below, sequenced in a study of a mutant IDH1 vaccine in newly diagnosed glioma. The sample's time point: week 47, end of study. Mutant IDH1 20-mer peptide, at 300 ug, made up each vaccine dose, with topical imiquimod. Assay: immunoSEQ multiplex PCR; the TCRdb copy retains only in-frame clones and omits some. The sample carries fewer than 95,000 clones, 70% to 90% recorded once. These TCRs are of unknown antigen specificity. The sample in question was PBMCs, obtained from a glioma patient whose treatment included an IDH1 peptide vaccine. These receptors originate from a man between 35 and 55 years old with glioma.

V is TRBV5-4 and J is TRBJ2-7; 14 bases match TRBD2. J lost 5 bases, V lost 4 bases, and 5 bases had no gene match. This CDR3 is 15 amino acids long. Germline CDR1 SGHNT, CDR2 YYREEE (reference sequence). CDR3 DNA: TGTGCCAGCAGCCCCAGACTAGCGGGGGGGCACGAGCAGTACTTC. It is translated as CASSPRLAGGHEQYF.

The V gene is TRBV11-2, the J gene TRBJ2-1; 9 bases match TRBD1. The CDR3 is 14 residues long. Germline assignment: CDR1 SGHAT and CDR2 FQNNGV. V lost 3 bases, J lost 9 bases, and 6 bases stayed unmatched. The CDR3 sequence: CASSLNRGRSEQFF. In DNA form, the CDR3 reads TGTGCCAGCAGCTTGAACAGGGGGCGCAGTGAGCAGTTCTTC.